A single TCR beta chain is shown here with its context. The sample comes from a study of technical replicates of blood from a few donors. CDR3 length: 13 residues. CDR1 is MNHEY and CDR2 is SMNVEV in the germline V gene (reference sequence). V was trimmed by 2 bases and J by 1 base, leaving 2 bases between them. The protocol was immunoSEQ multiplex PCR, while the TCRdb copy is restricted to in-frame clones and leaves out a portion. The sample lists about 70,000 clones, about 94% seen once, with 0.3% to 0.45% in the top ten. This receptor was obtained from a human donor in good health. The sequencing sample was made of T cells isolated from PBMCs. The rearrangement uses TRBV27 and TRBJ2-2, with unresolved D. This CDR3 reads CASSLLNTGELFF. The CDR3 nucleotides read TGTGCCAGCAGTTTACTGAACACCGGGGAGCTGTTTTTT.